These 9 T cell receptor beta chains came from one sample sequenced in a study of post-analysis software for immune sequencing data. Study conclusions and caveats: Patients carried roughly 5 TRBV segments more frequently than controls did, and TRBV5-6, TRBV5-1 and TRBV20-1 were among them.

Carried by the TCR beta cDNA libraries were unique molecular identifiers. TCRdb used MiXCR to reprocess the PCR reads, holding one entry per CDR3 protein. Found here are roughly 870,000 distinct CDR3 sequences, 53% of them singletons; the top ten hold over 4%. Antigens for these TCRs are unknown. Specimen: blood. The receptors derive from a girl under 18 with multiple sclerosis.

The rearrangement links TRBV29-1 to TRBJ2-1, with TRBD2 matching 14 bases. Looked up from germline, CDR1 is SQVTM and CDR2 is ANQGSEA. Trimming at V came to 6 bases and at J to 8 bases, leaving 9 bases not matched to a gene. This CDR3 contains 15 residues. CDR3 in amino acids: CSVWTSGRPGDEQFF. As DNA, the CDR3 is TGCAGCGTCTGGACTAGCGGGAGGCCCGGAGATGAGCAGTTCTTC.

This clonotype was seen more than once but under ten times. This chain links TRBV6-1 with TRBJ2-1; either TRBD1 or TRBD2 may supply D (5 bases each). V dropped 5 bases and J dropped 4 bases, with 24 bases sitting between them. In germline, CDR1 is MNHNS, CDR2 SASEGT. This CDR3 region has 18 residues. The CDR3 sequence is CASSRIMGDARGYNEQFF. CDR3 nucleotide sequence: TGTGCCAGCAGTCGAATCATGGGGGACGCTCGGGGATACAATGAGCAGTTCTTC.

This chain links TRBV20-1 with TRBJ2-3, with D unclear. V lost 1 base to trimming and J lost 5 bases, with 10 bases between them. CDR1 is DFQATT, CDR2 SNEGSKA, per germline (reference sequence). The CDR3 sequence is 13 residues long. The CDR3 is CSARAPVQDTQYF. Here the CDR3 DNA reads TGCAGTGCTAGAGCCCCAGTTCAAGATACGCAGTATTTT.

The chain has TRBV11-2 and TRBJ2-3; weak D call: TRBD2 (6 bases). Trimming took off 1 base at V and 4 bases at J, with 15 bases between the two ends. The germline CDR1 and CDR2 sequences are SGHAT and FQNNGV. The CDR3 length is 16 residues. The CDR3 is CASSLGLAQGADTQYF. The CDR3 region has the DNA TGTGCCAGCAGCTTAGGGCTAGCGCAGGGAGCAGATACGCAGTATTTT.

This clonotype has a handful of counts. This chain links TRBV20-1 with TRBJ2-1, with no clear D. Germline assignment: CDR1 DFQATT and CDR2 SNEGSKA (reference sequence). V lost 1 base and J 8 bases, leaving 9 bases between the germline ends. There are 12 residues in the CDR3. This CDR3 is CSARVASDEQFF. CDR3 bases: TGCAGTGCTAGAGTGGCTTCTGATGAGCAGTTCTTC.

This chain joins TRBV12-3 or TRBV12-4 and TRBJ2-7, with 9 bases identical to TRBD2. The CDR3 loop spans 15 amino acids. After removal of 4 bases from V and 0 bases from J, the junction contained 4 bases not matched to a gene. The CDR3 region has the DNA TGTGCCAGCAGTTCGACAGCGGGAGGCTCCTACGAGCAGTACTTC. Translated, it gives CASSSTAGGSYEQYF.

The V and J genes are TRBV6-5 and TRBJ2-3; 7 bases match TRBD2. The CDR3 contains 16 residues. J lost 0 bases, V lost 0 bases, and 3 bases had no gene match. Germline V gene sequence: CDR1 MNHEY, CDR2 SVGAGI. The CDR3 DNA sequence: TGTGCCAGCAGTTACTCAAGCGGGGCTAGCACAGATACGCAGTATTTT. This sequence encodes CASSYSSGASTDTQYF.

This chain's CDR3 is CSVAGQGDGYEQYF. CDR3 in DNA: TGCAGCGTTGCTGGACAGGGTGATGGGTACGAGCAGTACTTC. The chain joins TRBV29-1 to TRBJ2-7, with TRBD1 identical over 8 bases. The length of the CDR3 is 14 residues. From germline, CDR1 is SQVTM and CDR2 ANQGSEA. The trim removed 4 bases at V and 4 bases at J, leaving 9 bases unmatched.

This sequence joins TRBV2 and TRBJ2-5; TRBD1 is a possible D gene (8 bases). Per the germline V gene, CDR1 is SNHLY and CDR2 is FYNNEI. The CDR3 is 12 amino acids. Trimming left V 6 bases short and J 11 bases short, with 16 bases between. The CDR3 DNA reads TGTGCCAGCAGCTTCGAACAGGGGGGGCAGTACTTC. It codes for CASSFEQGGQYF. Full variable domain (remainder filled in from reference TRBV2 and TRBJ2-5): EPEVTQTPSHQVTQMGQEVILRCVPISNHLYFYWYRQILGQKVEFLVSFYNNEISEKSEIFDDQFSVERPDGSNFTLKIRSTKLEDSAMYFCASSFEQGGQYFGPGTRLLVL.